The rows below give T cell receptor beta chains drawn from one sample of a study of cytomegalovirus exposure and HLA in healthy donors. The method was immunoSEQ multiplex PCR; TCRdb's version includes in-frame clones alone and lacks a portion of them. The data show roughly 50,000 clones, 93% seen once. The source material was PBMCs. The receptors come from a woman aged 18-29 years in good health and CMV-seropositive. Both conserved end residues are part of each CDR3. A D gene is named only where the DNA matches it firmly. Clone size is given for some rows only: seen once, a few or many times, or a class if the clone is expanded.

J gene,clone size,D gene,V gene,CDR3 protein,CDR3 DNA
TRBJ1-1,.,.,TRBV7-2,CASSVEGSRRAFF,TGTGCCAGCAGCGTAGAGGGGTCCCGTCGAGCTTTCTTT
TRBJ2-7,.,.,TRBV13,CASSEGYEQYF,TGTGCCAGCAGCGAGGGTTACGAGCAGTACTTC
TRBJ2-2,.,TRBD1,TRBV30,CAGTGQATRGTGELFF,TGTGCCGGGACGGGACAGGCCACCCGTGGGACCGGGGAGCTGTTTTTT
TRBJ2-2,.,.,TRBV6-6,CASSSPDQGRPGELFF,TGTGCCAGCAGTTCCCCGGACCAGGGTAGGCCCGGGGAGCTGTTTTTT
TRBJ2-6,.,.,TRBV2,CASSLRGYSGANVLTF,TGTGCCAGCAGTCTTAGGGGGTACTCTGGGGCCAACGTCCTGACTTTC
TRBJ2-1,.,.,TRBV7-2,CASSLDGAYEQFF,TGTGCCAGCAGCTTAGATGGGGCGTATGAGCAGTTCTTC
TRBJ1-5,.,.,TRBV19,CASTSAQPQHF,TGTGCCAGTACCTCCGCGCAGCCCCAGCATTTT
TRBJ2-5,.,.,TRBV30,CAWSIMWQGKETQYF,TGTGCCTGGAGTATAATGTGGCAGGGGAAGGAGACCCAGTACTTC
TRBJ2-4,.,.,TRBV5-6,CASSLFLAKNIQYF,TGTGCCAGCAGCTTGTTTCTAGCCAAAAACATTCAGTACTTC
TRBJ1-5,.,.,TRBV7-9,CASSLGGGSNQPQHF,TGTGCCAGCAGCTTGGGGGGAGGAAGCAATCAGCCCCAGCATTTT
TRBJ1-2,once,.,TRBV2,CASSDRQQSSGYTF,TGTGCCAGCAGTGACCGACAGCAGAGTTCTGGCTACACCTTC
TRBJ1-5,.,.,TRBV7-2,CASSSAGLRQPQHF,TGTGCCAGCAGCTCTGCAGGGTTGAGGCAGCCCCAGCATTTT
TRBJ1-4,.,.,TRBV19,CASSTNPPGFKFNEKLFF,TGTGCCAGTAGTACCAACCCGCCCGGGTTCAAATTTAATGAAAAACTGTTTTTT
TRBJ2-1,once,TRBD2,TRBV14,CASSQDPRTSGGNEQFF,TGTGCCAGCAGCCAAGATCCTCGGACTAGCGGGGGCAATGAGCAGTTCTTC
TRBJ1-5,.,TRBD1,TRBV19,CASSNRQGGDQPQHF,TGTGCCAGTAGTAACCGACAGGGGGGCGATCAGCCCCAGCATTTT
TRBJ2-7,.,.,TRBV5-1,CASSLGDFRGSYEQYF,TGCGCCAGCAGCTTGGGGGACTTTCGAGGGTCCTACGAGCAGTACTTC
TRBJ1-1,once,TRBD1,TRBV29-1,CSVPDRVRNTEAFF,TGCAGCGTTCCAGACAGGGTACGGAACACTGAAGCTTTCTTT
TRBJ2-5,.,.,TRBV11-2,CASSLAFSGILQETQYF,TGTGCCAGCAGCTTAGCCTTTAGCGGAATCCTTCAAGAGACCCAGTACTTC
TRBJ2-7,.,.,TRBV10-1,CASSEDGRAGEQYF,TGCGCCAGCAGTGAGGACGGTAGGGCAGGGGAGCAGTACTTC
TRBJ1-2,.,TRBD1,TRBV27,CASSFHPTGDGYTF,TGTGCCAGCAGTTTCCACCCAACAGGGGATGGCTACACCTTC
TRBJ2-1,once,TRBD2,TRBV7-8,CASSLVLAGGREQFF,TGTGCCAGCAGCTTAGTTCTAGCGGGGGGACGTGAGCAGTTCTTC
TRBJ2-3,.,TRBD1,TRBV6-6,CASSYSARGTDTQYF,TGTGCCAGCAGTTACTCGGCCAGGGGGACAGATACGCAGTATTTT
TRBJ1-6,.,.,TRBV21-1,CASSGTGTGNSPLHF,TGTGCCAGCAGCGGCACCGGGACAGGTAATTCACCCCTCCACTTT
TRBJ1-5,.,TRBD1,TRBV28,CASSETGIQPQHF,TGTGCCAGCAGCGAGACAGGGATCCAGCCCCAGCATTTT
TRBJ1-1,.,.,TRBV6-1,CASSESHSSAEAFF,TGTGCCAGCAGTGAAAGTCATAGTTCCGCTGAAGCTTTCTTT
TRBJ1-1,.,.,TRBV28,CASSTRWIAGLNTEAFF,TGTGCCAGCAGTACGCGGTGGATAGCAGGGTTGAACACTGAAGCTTTCTTT
TRBJ2-1,.,TRBD1,TRBV9,CASSGGTGVYNEQFF,TGTGCCAGCAGCGGGGGGACAGGGGTGTACAATGAGCAGTTCTTC